The rows below give T cell receptor beta chains drawn from one sample of a study of shared clonotypes between healthy human individuals. Produced via immunoSEQ multiplex PCR; TCRdb's table is partial and in-frame only. The sample yields hundreds of thousands of clones, around 79% seen once. The specimen was memory CD4+ T cells sorted from blood. The receptors derive from a man aged 30 to 39 in good health. Each CDR3 is given with its conserved first and last residue. A D gene is named only where the DNA matches it firmly. Clone size appears in some rows only: once, few, many, or a class for an expanded clone.

NA | TRBJ1-4 | TRBV9 | NA | TGTGCCAGCAGCGGTGTGGATGAAAAACTGTTTTTT | CASSGVDEKLFF
once | TRBJ1-5 | TRBV6-1 | NA | TGTGCCAGCAGTAAGACAGGTCGTAGCAATCAGCCCCAGCATTTT | CASSKTGRSNQPQHF
NA | TRBJ1-2 | TRBV28 | NA | TGTGCCAGCAGGACAGGCGGCTATGGCTACACCTTC | CASRTGGYGYTF
NA | TRBJ1-1 | TRBV5-1 | TRBD1 | TGCGCCAGCAGCTTGGCCAGGGGGGACACTGAAGCTTTCTTT | CASSLARGDTEAFF
few | TRBJ2-1 | TRBV27 | TRBD2 | TGTGCCAGCAGTCCTGTTAGCGGGAGATCCTACAATGAGCAGTTCTTC | CASSPVSGRSYNEQFF
NA | TRBJ2-1 | TRBV19 | NA | TGTGCCAGTAGTACCCCACACGGCAATGAGCAGTTCTTC | CASSTPHGNEQFF
NA | TRBJ1-4 | TRBV10-3 | NA | TGTGCCATCAGTACAGGAGGCGATGAAAAACTGTTTTTT | CAISTGGDEKLFF
many | TRBJ1-2 | TRBV2 | TRBD1 | TGTGCCAGCAGTGAAGTGGGGGGACAGGGGGCCGATGGCTACACCTTC | CASSEVGGQGADGYTF
NA | TRBJ2-7 | TRBV2 | TRBD1 | TGTGCCAGCAGCCCCGACAGGGCCTTGGGGTACGAGCAGTACTTC | CASSPDRALGYEQYF
NA | TRBJ1-2 | TRBV29-1 | TRBD1 | TGCAGCGTTGATAGCCCGAGGGCAGGGGGTATGTCTGGCTACACCTTC | CSVDSPRAGGMSGYTF
NA | TRBJ1-5 | TRBV18 | NA | TGTGCCAGCTCATCCGACAGCCCGAATCAGCCCCAGCATTTT | CASSSDSPNQPQHF
NA | TRBJ2-5 | TRBV28 | TRBD2 | TGTGCCAGCAGTTTAAGCCTAGCGGGAGGGGAGACCCAGTACTTC | CASSLSLAGGETQYF
NA | TRBJ2-7 | TRBV5-1 | TRBD1 | TGCGCCAGCAGCTTGGCCGGGGGACAGGGGAGTTACGAGCAGTACTTC | CASSLAGGQGSYEQYF
few | TRBJ1-2 | TRBV5-1 | NA | TGCGCCAGCAGCTCCGGCAACCCAGGGGCTGCTAGCTACACCTTC | CASSSGNPGAASYTF
NA | TRBJ1-2 | TRBV5-5 | NA | TGTGCCAGCAGCTTGATAACAGGGAACTATGGCTACACCTTC | CASSLITGNYGYTF
NA | TRBJ2-6 | TRBV5-4 | NA | TGTGCCAGCAGCTCGTTTGCAGGGGCCGCCTCTGGGGCCAACGTCCTGACTTTC | CASSSFAGAASGANVLTF
NA | TRBJ2-7 | TRBV30 | NA | TGTGCCTGGAGTGACCGGGTCCAGACCTACGAGCAGTACTTC | CAWSDRVQTYEQYF
NA | TRBJ2-3 | TRBV7-2 | NA | TGTGCCAGCAGCCACAGGCAGGGAGGCAACACAGATACGCAGTATTTT | CASSHRQGGNTDTQYF
few | TRBJ2-5 | TRBV19 | NA | TGTGCCTCTAACAATGGAGTCGGGACCCAGTACTTC | CASNNGVGTQYF
NA | TRBJ2-5 | TRBV6-5 | TRBD1 | TGTGCCAGCAGTTACTCACACAGGGGGCACGAGGAGACCCAGTACTTC | CASSYSHRGHEETQYF
NA | TRBJ2-3 | TRBV7-9 | NA | TGTGCCAGCAGCTTTTTTGGCACAGATACGCAGTATTTT | CASSFFGTDTQYF
NA | TRBJ2-7 | TRBV6-5 | TRBD1 | TGTGCCAGCAGAAAAGGACAGGGGTTCTCCTACGAGCAGTACTTC | CASRKGQGFSYEQYF
few | TRBJ2-2 | TRBV7-9 | NA | TGTGCCAGCGACGTGAACACCGGGGAGCTGTTTTTT | CASDVNTGELFF
few | TRBJ1-1 | TRBV30 | NA | TGTGCCTGGAGTGTATACCAGAACACTGAAGCTTTCTTT | CAWSVYQNTEAFF
NA | TRBJ2-5 | TRBV2 | TRBD2 | TGTGCCAGCAGCGGGACTAGCGGGAGTGAGACCCAGTACTTC | CASSGTSGSETQYF
NA | TRBJ1-2 | TRBV20-1 | NA | TGCAGTGCTATCCAGGGAGAAGGCTACACCTTC | CSAIQGEGYTF
NA | TRBJ1-2 | TRBV14 | NA | TGTGCCAGCAGCCAAGAACAGGGAAACTATGGCTACACCTTC | CASSQEQGNYGYTF
NA | TRBJ2-5 | TRBV7-7 | NA | TGTGCTAGCAGCCCTGACCGGGTACACCAAGAGACCCAGTACTTC | CASSPDRVHQETQYF
NA | TRBJ2-5 | TRBV5-1 | NA | TGCGCCAGCAGCCACTACGGGACTCTACAGTACCAAGAGACCCAGTACTTC | CASSHYGTLQYQETQYF
NA | TRBJ2-3 | TRBV15 | NA | TGTGCCACCAGCAGCCCGTCGGGGAGGACAGATACGCAGTATTTT | CATSSPSGRTDTQYF